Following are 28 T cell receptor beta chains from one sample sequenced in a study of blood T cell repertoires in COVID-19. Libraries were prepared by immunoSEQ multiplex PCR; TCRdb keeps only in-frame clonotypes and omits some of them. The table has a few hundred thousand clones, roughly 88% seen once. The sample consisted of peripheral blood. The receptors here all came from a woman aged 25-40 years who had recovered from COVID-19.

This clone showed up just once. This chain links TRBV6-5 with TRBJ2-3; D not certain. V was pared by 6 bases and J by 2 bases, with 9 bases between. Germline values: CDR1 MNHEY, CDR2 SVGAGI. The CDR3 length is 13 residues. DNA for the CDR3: TGTGCCAGCAGCCCCCCGGTCACAGATACGCAGTATTTT. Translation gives CASSPPVTDTQYF.

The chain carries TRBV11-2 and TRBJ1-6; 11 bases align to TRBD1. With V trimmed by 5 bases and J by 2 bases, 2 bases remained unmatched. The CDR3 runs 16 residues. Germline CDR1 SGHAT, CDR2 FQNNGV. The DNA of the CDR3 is TGTGCCAGCAGCCAGGGACAGGGGGCCTATAATTCACCCCTCCACTTT. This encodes CASSQGQGAYNSPLHF.

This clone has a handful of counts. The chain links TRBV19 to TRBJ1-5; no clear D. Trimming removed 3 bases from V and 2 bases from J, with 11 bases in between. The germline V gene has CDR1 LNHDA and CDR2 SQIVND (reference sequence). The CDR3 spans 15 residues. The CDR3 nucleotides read TGTGCCAGTAGTATCGGTCCCCCGGGCAATCAGCCCCAGCATTTT. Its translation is CASSIGPPGNQPQHF. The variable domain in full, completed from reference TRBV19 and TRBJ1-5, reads DGGITQSPKYLFRKEGQNVTLSCEQNLNHDAMYWYRQDPGQGLRLIYYSQIVNDFQKGDIAEGYSVSREKKESFPLTVTSAQKNPTAFYLCASSIGPPGNQPQHFGDGTRLSIL.

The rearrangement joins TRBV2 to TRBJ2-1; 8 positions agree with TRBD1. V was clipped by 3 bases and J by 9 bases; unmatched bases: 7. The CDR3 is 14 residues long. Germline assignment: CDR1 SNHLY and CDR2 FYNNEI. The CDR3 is CASSEFGQGGEQFF. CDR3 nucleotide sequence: TGTGCCAGCAGTGAGTTTGGACAGGGAGGTGAGCAGTTCTTC.

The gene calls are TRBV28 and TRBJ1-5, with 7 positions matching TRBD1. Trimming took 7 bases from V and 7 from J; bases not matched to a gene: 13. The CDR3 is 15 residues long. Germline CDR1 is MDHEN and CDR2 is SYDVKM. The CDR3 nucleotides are TGTGCCAGCACTAAGATCCCGGGACAGCAGCAGCCCCAGCATTTT. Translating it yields CASTKIPGQQQPQHF.

The CDR3 DNA sequence: TGTGCCAGCAGCTTGATCTCCGGGGACACTGAAGCTTTCTTT. Protein product: CASSLISGDTEAFF. This sequence joins TRBV5-4 and TRBJ1-1; D not resolved. CDR3 length: 14 amino acids. The germline CDR1 and CDR2 sequences are SGHNT and YYREEE (reference sequence). With 1 base removed from V and 3 bases from J, the gap between germline ends came to 10 bases. The full variable domain, with the rest looked up from reference TRBV5-4 and TRBJ1-1, is ETGVTQSPTHLIKTRGQQVTLRCSSQSGHNTVSWYQQALGQGPQFIFQYYREEENGRGNFPPRFSGLQFPNYSSELNVNALELDDSALYLCASSLISGDTEAFFGQGTRLTVV.

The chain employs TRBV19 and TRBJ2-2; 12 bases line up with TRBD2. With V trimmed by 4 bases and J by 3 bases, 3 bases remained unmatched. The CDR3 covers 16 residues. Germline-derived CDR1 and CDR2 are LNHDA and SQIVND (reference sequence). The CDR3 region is CASSRLAGVDTGELFF. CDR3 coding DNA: TGTGCCAGTAGTAGACTAGCGGGGGTGGACACCGGGGAGCTGTTTTTT. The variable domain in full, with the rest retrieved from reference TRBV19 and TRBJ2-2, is DGGITQSPKYLFRKEGQNVTLSCEQNLNHDAMYWYRQDPGQGLRLIYYSQIVNDFQKGDIAEGYSVSREKKESFPLTVTSAQKNPTAFYLCASSRLAGVDTGELFFGEGSRLTVL.

DNA of the CDR3: TGCGCCAGCAGCCCCTCGACAGGGACCGCCTATGGCTACACCTTC. Its protein product is CASSPSTGTAYGYTF. The chain is built from TRBV5-1 and TRBJ1-2, with TRBD1 identical over 7 bases. V was clipped by 4 bases and J by 4 bases; unmatched bases: 10. The CDR3 consists of 15 residues. Germline V gives CDR1 SGHRS, CDR2 YFSETQ.

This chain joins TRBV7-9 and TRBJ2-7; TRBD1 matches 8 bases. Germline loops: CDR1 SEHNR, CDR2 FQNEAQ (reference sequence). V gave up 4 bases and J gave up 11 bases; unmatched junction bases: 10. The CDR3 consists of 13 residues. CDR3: CASSSGLPGGEYF. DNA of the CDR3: TGTGCCAGCAGCTCAGGGCTCCCAGGGGGCGAGTACTTC.

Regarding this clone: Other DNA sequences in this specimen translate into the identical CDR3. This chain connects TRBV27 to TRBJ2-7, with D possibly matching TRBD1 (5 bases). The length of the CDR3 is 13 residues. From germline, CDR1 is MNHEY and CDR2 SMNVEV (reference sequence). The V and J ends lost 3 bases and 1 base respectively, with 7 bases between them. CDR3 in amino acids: CASSFQGSYEQYF. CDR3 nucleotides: TGTGCCAGCAGTTTTCAGGGATCCTACGAGCAGTACTTC.

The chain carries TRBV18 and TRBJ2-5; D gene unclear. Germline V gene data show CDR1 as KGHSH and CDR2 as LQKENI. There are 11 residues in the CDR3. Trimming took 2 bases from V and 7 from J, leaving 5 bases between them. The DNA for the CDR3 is TGTGCCAGCTCACCATCGGGGACCCAGTACTTC. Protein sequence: CASSPSGTQYF.

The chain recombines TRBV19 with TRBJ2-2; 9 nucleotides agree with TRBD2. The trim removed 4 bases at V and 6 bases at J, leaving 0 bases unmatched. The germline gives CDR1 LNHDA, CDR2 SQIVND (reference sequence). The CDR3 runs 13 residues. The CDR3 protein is CASSTSGAGELFF. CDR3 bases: TGTGCCAGTAGTACTAGCGGGGCCGGGGAGCTGTTTTTT.

The CDR3 region has the DNA TGTGCCACCAGCTATAGACAGGGTCTCTACTACAATGAGCAGTTCTTC. This translates into CATSYRQGLYYNEQFF. This chain connects TRBV15 to TRBJ2-1, with 7 bases lining up with TRBD1. The germline gives CDR1 LNHNV, CDR2 YYDKDF (reference sequence). V dropped 5 bases and J dropped 3; count of bases not matched to a gene: 10. The length of the CDR3 is 16 residues.

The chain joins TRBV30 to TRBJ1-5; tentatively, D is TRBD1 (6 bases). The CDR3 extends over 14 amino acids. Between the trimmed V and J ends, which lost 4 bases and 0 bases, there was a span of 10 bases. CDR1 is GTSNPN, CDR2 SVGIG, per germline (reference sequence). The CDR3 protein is CAWNQGLSNQPQHF. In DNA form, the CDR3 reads TGTGCCTGGAATCAGGGGCTTAGCAATCAGCCCCAGCATTTT.

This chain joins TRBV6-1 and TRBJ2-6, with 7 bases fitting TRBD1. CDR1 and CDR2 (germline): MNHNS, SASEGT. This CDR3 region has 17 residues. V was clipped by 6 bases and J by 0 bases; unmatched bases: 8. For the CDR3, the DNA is TGTGCCAGCAGGGAACCGGGACAGTCCTCTGGGGCCAACGTCCTGACTTTC. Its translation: CASREPGQSSGANVLTF.

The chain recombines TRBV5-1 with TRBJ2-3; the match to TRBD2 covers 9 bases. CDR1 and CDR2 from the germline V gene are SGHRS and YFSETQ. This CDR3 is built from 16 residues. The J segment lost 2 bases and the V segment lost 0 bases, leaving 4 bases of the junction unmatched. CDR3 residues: CASSLGAGGITDTQYF. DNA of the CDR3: TGCGCCAGCAGCTTGGGAGCGGGGGGTATCACAGATACGCAGTATTTT.

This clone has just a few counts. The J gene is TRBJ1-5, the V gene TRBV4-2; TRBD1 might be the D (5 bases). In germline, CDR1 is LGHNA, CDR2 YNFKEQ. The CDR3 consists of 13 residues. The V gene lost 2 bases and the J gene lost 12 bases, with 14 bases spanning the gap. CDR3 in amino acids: CASSQSIREVQHF. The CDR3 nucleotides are TGTGCCAGCAGCCAATCAATCAGGGAGGTCCAGCATTTT.

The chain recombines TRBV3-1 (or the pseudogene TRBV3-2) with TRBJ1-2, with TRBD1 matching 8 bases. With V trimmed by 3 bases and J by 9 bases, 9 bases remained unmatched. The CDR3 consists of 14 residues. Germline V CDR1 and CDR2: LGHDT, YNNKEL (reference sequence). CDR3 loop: CASSQMTGVDRYTF. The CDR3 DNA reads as TGTGCCAGCAGCCAGATGACAGGGGTGGATCGCTACACCTTC.

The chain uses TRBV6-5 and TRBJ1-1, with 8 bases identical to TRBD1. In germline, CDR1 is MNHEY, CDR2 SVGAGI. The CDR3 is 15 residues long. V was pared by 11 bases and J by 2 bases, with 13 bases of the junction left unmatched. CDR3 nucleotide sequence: TGTGCCTCGACAGATCCAGGGGGCGGAAACACTGAAGCTTTCTTT. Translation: CASTDPGGGNTEAFF.

As DNA, the CDR3 is TGCGCCAGCAGCCAAGATACGGTCTTTAATGAAAAACTGTTTTTT. This sequence encodes CASSQDTVFNEKLFF. The V gene is TRBV4-1, the J gene TRBJ1-4, with D unresolved. V lost 0 bases to trimming and J lost 4 bases, with 9 bases between them. CDR3 length equals 15 residues. Germline CDR1 MGHRA, CDR2 YSYEKL.

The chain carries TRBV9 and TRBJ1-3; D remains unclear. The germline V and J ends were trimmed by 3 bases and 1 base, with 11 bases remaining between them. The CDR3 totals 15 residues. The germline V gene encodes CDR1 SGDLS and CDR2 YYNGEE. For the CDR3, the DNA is TGTGCCAGCAGCGGGGGAGGGCTATCTGGAAACACCATATATTTT. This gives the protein CASSGGGLSGNTIYF.

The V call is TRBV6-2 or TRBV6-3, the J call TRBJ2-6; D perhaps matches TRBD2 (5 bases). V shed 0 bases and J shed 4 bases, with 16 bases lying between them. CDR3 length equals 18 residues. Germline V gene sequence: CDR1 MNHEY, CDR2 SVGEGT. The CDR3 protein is CASSYSVWSPGGANVLTF. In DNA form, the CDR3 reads TGTGCCAGCAGTTACTCGGTATGGTCCCCGGGGGGGGCCAACGTCCTGACTTTC.

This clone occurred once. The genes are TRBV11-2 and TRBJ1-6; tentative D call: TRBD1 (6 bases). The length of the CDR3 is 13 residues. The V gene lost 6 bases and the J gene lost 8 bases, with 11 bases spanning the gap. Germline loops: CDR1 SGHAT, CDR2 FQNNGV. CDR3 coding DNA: TGTGCCAGCAGGGACGAGGGGGATTCACCCCTCCACTTT. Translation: CASRDEGDSPLHF.

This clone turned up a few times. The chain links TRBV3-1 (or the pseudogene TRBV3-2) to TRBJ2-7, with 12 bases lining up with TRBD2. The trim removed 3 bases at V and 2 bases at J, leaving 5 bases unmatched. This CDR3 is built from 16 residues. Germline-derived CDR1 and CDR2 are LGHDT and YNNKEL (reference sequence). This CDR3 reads CASSHLRTSGAYEQYF. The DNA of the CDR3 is TGTGCCAGCAGCCATCTCCGGACTAGCGGGGCCTACGAGCAGTACTTC.

Here the CDR3 DNA reads TGTGCCAGCAGTCGGCTCGGGGGGGGATGGGATATATACAATGAGCAGTTCTTC. Its protein product is CASSRLGGGWDIYNEQFF. The chain joins TRBV3-1 (or the pseudogene TRBV3-2) to TRBJ2-1, with 8 bases matching TRBD2. CDR3 length equals 18 residues. The germline CDR1 and CDR2 sequences are LGHDT and YNNKEL (reference sequence). Trimming took 6 bases from V and 4 from J; bases not matched to a gene: 17.

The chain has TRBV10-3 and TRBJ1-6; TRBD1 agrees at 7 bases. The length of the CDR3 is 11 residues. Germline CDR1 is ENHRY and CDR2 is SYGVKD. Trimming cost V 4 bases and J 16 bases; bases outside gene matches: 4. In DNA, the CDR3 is TGTGCCATCAGTGGTGGGGACAGACTCCACTTT. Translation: CAISGGDRLHF.

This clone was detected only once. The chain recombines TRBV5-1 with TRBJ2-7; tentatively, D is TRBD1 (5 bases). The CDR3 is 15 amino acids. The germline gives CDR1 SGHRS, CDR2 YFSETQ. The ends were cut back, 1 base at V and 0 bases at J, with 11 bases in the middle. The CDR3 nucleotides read TGCGCCAGCAGCTTGACAGGCGGTGACTCCTACGAGCAGTACTTC. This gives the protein CASSLTGGDSYEQYF. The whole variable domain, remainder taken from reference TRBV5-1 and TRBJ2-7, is KAGVTQTPRYLIKTRGQQVTLSCSPISGHRSVSWYQQTPGQGLQFLFEYFSETQRNKGNFPGRFSGRQFSNSRSEMNVSTLELGDSALYLCASSLTGGDSYEQYFGPGTRLTVT.

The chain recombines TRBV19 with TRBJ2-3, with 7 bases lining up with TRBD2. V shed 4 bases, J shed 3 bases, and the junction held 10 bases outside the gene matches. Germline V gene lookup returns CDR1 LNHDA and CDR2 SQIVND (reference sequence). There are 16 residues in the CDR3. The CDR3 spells CASSSLTSRETDTQYF. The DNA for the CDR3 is TGTGCCAGTAGTAGCCTGACTAGCAGGGAGACAGATACGCAGTATTTT.